This TCR beta chain came from a study of blood T cell repertoires in COVID-19. Overall study context: Samples representing acute and convalescent COVID-19 were sourced from the United States, Italy and Spain. The analysed material was cDNA or gDNA that came from T cells, B-cell-depleted T cells, or PBMCs.

The CDR3 has 13 residues. The V and J ends lost 5 bases and 6 bases respectively, with 12 bases between them. Germline V CDR1 and CDR2: MNHEY, SVGAGI. Profiling relied on immunoSEQ multiplex PCR, and the TCRdb table lists in-frame clones only, not all of them. The sample gives 250,000 to 300,000 clones, about nine tenths of which show up once; roughly 2% is in the top ten. The receptor's source is a middle-aged woman with acute COVID-19. The V call is TRBV6-5, the J call TRBJ2-3, with unresolved D. The sample consisted of PBMCs or T cells enriched from blood (not recorded which). Here the CDR3 DNA reads TGTGCCAGCAGTAACCCCCAAGCTGATACGCAGTATTTT. It is translated as CASSNPQADTQYF.